This T cell receptor beta chain was profiled in a study of blood T cell repertoires in COVID-19. Study at large: Donors in the United States, Italy and Spain gave samples during acute or convalescent COVID-19. Sample material is recorded as cDNA or gDNA derived from T cells, B-cell-depleted T cells, or PBMCs.

Seattle's cohort entered during active infection and was followed longitudinally. About this clone: At the DNA level, this CDR3 is encoded by other sequences in the same sample as well.

There are 16 residues in the CDR3. Germline CDR1 and CDR2: SGHAT and FQNNGV. V was pared by 2 bases and J by 0 bases, with 4 bases of the junction left unmatched. In the authors' methods: By means of reference gene primer amplification, nucleated cell counts were estimated. Repertoires were generated with immunoSEQ multiplex PCR, while TCRdb's copy carries only in-frame clones and drops some. For V, J and clone size, that table is used; D and trimming come from the DNA. The data contain 250,000 to 350,000 clones, roughly nine tenths of them singletons. The sample taken for sequencing was peripheral blood. The receptor was derived from a woman aged 30 to 39 with COVID-19, enrolled during active disease. The chain couples TRBV11-2 to TRBJ2-1; TRBD1 matches at 7 bases. The CDR3 loop is CASSLRGDSSYNEQFF. The CDR3 DNA reads as TGTGCCAGCAGCTTACGTGGGGACAGCTCCTACAATGAGCAGTTCTTC.